This T cell receptor beta chain was found in a study of T-cell memory formation after mild COVID-19. Overall study findings and caveats: Contracting clones from day 15 to 85 had balanced CD4/CD8; later expanders favoured CD4+.

This clonotype was observed once. Its antigen is not identified. Via MiXCR, TCRdb re-called the 5' RACE reads, giving one row per CDR3 protein. Here the sample spans 110,000 or so distinct CDR3 sequences, over 20% being singletons. The clonotype comes from a man aged 18 to 35 who had mild COVID-19 (a few samples of this study predate the infection). Cell type and time point are not known. Sequences were obtained from PBMCs or a T cell subset sorted from them (not recorded which).

The CDR3 DNA reads as TGTGCCAGCAGCCCCGGTTTTGGGAGCGGGTTACGTTACGAGCAGTACTTC. Translated, it gives CASSPGFGSGLRYEQYF. The V gene is TRBV14, the J gene TRBJ2-7; D perhaps matches TRBD2 (6 bases). Germline-derived CDR1 and CDR2 are SGHDN and FVKESK. CDR3 length: 17 amino acids. Trimming stripped 4 bases from V and 4 bases from J, with 23 bases between.